The 13 T cell receptor beta chains reported below all come from one sample, sequenced in a study of T cells in Graves' hyperthyroidism and ophthalmopathy. Amplification of TCR beta CDR3 regions was performed using RNA transcripts as template. The HTBI primer set served for first-round RT-PCR of the TCR CDR3. TCRdb reprocessed the multiplex PCR reads with MiXCR, giving one entry per CDR3 protein. Of around 760,000 distinct CDR3 sequences listed, around a third were seen once; the top ten hold around 30%. The sample consisted of blood. Source of these receptors: a woman in her thirties or forties with Graves' hyperthyroidism.

The table lists this clonotype with a few counts. In this CDR3 the conserved last residue, phenylalanine or tryptophan, is missing, so a read error is likely. No DNA is shown, since the ends of the CDR3 on it are uncertain; the CDR3 is the one TCRdb lists. The chain joins TRBV7-8 to TRBJ2-6. Germline CDR1 and CDR2: SGHVS and FQNEAQ. The CDR3 length is 11 residues, termini included. The CDR3 here is CASSQSAALSL.

This clonotype came up many times. The chain couples TRBV25-1 to TRBJ1-2, with 7 bases identical to TRBD1. The CDR3 totals 14 residues. CDR1 and CDR2 from the germline V gene are MGHDK and SYGVNS. J lost 4 bases, V lost 2 bases, and 4 bases had no gene match. The CDR3 region has the DNA TGTGCCAGCAGTGAACCGGGACAGAGCTATGGCTACACCTTC. Translation: CASSEPGQSYGYTF.

This clonotype was observed a few times. The chain couples TRBV4-3 to TRBJ1-2; D gene unclear. Germline V lookup: CDR1 LGHNA, CDR2 YSLEER. The CDR3 loop spans 17 amino acids. The V end was cut by 0 bases, the J end by 2 bases, with 16 bases between. The CDR3 nucleotides are TGCGCCAGCAGCCAAGATCCGTCGGAGGGCAAGAACTATGGCTACACCTTC. Encoded protein: CASSQDPSEGKNYGYTF.

The chain links TRBV4-1 to TRBJ1-3, with 7 nucleotides matching TRBD1. Germline V gene data show CDR1 as MGHRA and CDR2 as YSYEKL. The junction had 7 bases not matched to a gene; V was cut back by 5 bases and J by 0 bases. The CDR3 length is 16 residues. Written as DNA, the CDR3 is TGCGCCAGCAGCACACCGGGACAGCACTCTGGAAACACCATATATTTT. This gives the protein CASSTPGQHSGNTIYF.

There are many counts of this clonotype. This rearrangement joins TRBV7-9 to TRBJ1-3; D unresolved. V was clipped by 4 bases and J by 0 bases, with 19 bases between them. The CDR3 totals 18 residues. Looked up from germline, CDR1 is SEHNR and CDR2 is FQNEAQ (reference sequence). The CDR3 DNA sequence: TGTGCCAGCAGCTCAACAAAAGCCACTCACGTCTCTGGAAACACCATATATTTT. Protein: CASSSTKATHVSGNTIYF.

This clonotype was detected ten times or more. The chain has TRBV7-8 and TRBJ1-1; D unresolved. This CDR3 is 15 amino acids long. V was clipped by 2 bases and J by 1 base, with 11 bases between them. CDR1 and CDR2 (germline): SGHVS, FQNEAQ. The CDR3 DNA reads TGTGCCAGCAGCTTACTTCCCGTAAAGAACACTGAAGCTTTCTTT. Translated: CASSLLPVKNTEAFF.

This clonotype was seen more than once but under ten times. The V gene is TRBV28, the J gene TRBJ1-1; D might be TRBD1 (5 bases). Trimming removed 3 bases at V and 7 bases at J, with 12 bases between. Per germline, CDR1 MDHEN and CDR2 SYDVKM. The CDR3 is 13 residues long. CDR3 in DNA: TGTGCCAGCAGTTTGGGCAGGGAAATTGAAGCTTTCTTT. It is translated as CASSLGREIEAFF.

In regard to this clonotype: The CDR3 ends on some other residue instead of the conserved phenylalanine or tryptophan, so this is likely a read error. The gene calls are TRBV7-9 and TRBJ1-1; the D gene is possibly TRBD1 (5 bases). The germline V and J ends were trimmed by 2 bases and 1 base, with 8 bases remaining between them. Germline V gene data show CDR1 as SEHNR and CDR2 as FQNEAQ (reference sequence). The CDR3 is 14 amino acids. DNA of the CDR3: TGTGCCAGCAGCTTACAGGGACCGAACACTGAAGCTTTCTCT. Translation: CASSLQGPNTEAFS.

There are many counts of this clonotype. V is TRBV7-9 and J is TRBJ1-5, with a tentative D call TRBD1 (5 bases). The germline CDR1 and CDR2 sequences are SEHNR and FQNEAQ (reference sequence). The length of the CDR3 is 14 residues. Trimming took 5 bases from V and 3 from J, leaving 11 bases between them. The DNA of the CDR3 is TGTGCCAGCAGCACCGGGGCGACCAATCAGCCCCAGCATTTT. Amino acids: CASSTGATNQPQHF. Drawing the rest from reference TRBV7-9 and TRBJ1-5, the complete variable domain is DTGVSQNPRHKITKRGQNVTFRCDPISEHNRLYWYRQTLGQGPEFLTYFQNEAQLEKSRLLSDRFSAERPKGSFSTLEIQRTEQGDSAMYLCASSTGATNQPQHFGDGTRLSIL.

Comments on this clonotype: A much larger clone sits a single nucleotide away, making a read error possible. V usage is TRBV11-2 and J usage is TRBJ2-7, with D unclear. Trimming took 3 bases from V and 0 from J, leaving 9 bases between them. The germline V gene has CDR1 SGHAT and CDR2 FQNNGV. The CDR3 contains 14 residues. The chain's CDR3 is CASSFHDTSYEQYF. In DNA form, the CDR3 reads TGTGCCAGCAGCTTCCATGACACCTCCTACGAGCAGTACTTC.

This clonotype was counted ten times or more. The chain uses TRBV6-5 and TRBJ1-5; possibly TRBD1 for D (5 bases). CDR3 size: 14 residues. Germline V gene lookup returns CDR1 MNHEY and CDR2 SVGAGI. V shed 6 bases and J shed 6 bases, with 15 bases lying between them. As DNA, the CDR3 is TGTGCCAGCAGCCTAAAAGGGGAAGCTCAGCCCCAGCATTTT. Its protein is CASSLKGEAQPQHF.

V usage is TRBV10-3 and J usage is TRBJ2-6, with D unresolved. Germline loops: CDR1 ENHRY, CDR2 SYGVKD. The CDR3 is 13 residues long. The V gene lost 10 bases and the J gene lost 4 bases, with 11 bases spanning the gap. The CDR3 coding sequence is TGTGCCACCCAGTCCCCGGGGGCCAACGTCCTGACTTTC. Translating it yields CATQSPGANVLTF.

V gene TRBV4-1 combines with J gene TRBJ1-2; D is possibly TRBD1 (6 bases). Trimming took off 4 bases at V and 3 bases at J, with 18 bases between the two ends. This CDR3 has 16 residues. The V gene's germline CDR1 is MGHRA and CDR2 YSYEKL. The CDR3 DNA sequence: TGCGCCAGCAGCCTCACGTTCGGGGGGGCAGACTATGGCTACACCTTC. It codes for CASSLTFGGADYGYTF.